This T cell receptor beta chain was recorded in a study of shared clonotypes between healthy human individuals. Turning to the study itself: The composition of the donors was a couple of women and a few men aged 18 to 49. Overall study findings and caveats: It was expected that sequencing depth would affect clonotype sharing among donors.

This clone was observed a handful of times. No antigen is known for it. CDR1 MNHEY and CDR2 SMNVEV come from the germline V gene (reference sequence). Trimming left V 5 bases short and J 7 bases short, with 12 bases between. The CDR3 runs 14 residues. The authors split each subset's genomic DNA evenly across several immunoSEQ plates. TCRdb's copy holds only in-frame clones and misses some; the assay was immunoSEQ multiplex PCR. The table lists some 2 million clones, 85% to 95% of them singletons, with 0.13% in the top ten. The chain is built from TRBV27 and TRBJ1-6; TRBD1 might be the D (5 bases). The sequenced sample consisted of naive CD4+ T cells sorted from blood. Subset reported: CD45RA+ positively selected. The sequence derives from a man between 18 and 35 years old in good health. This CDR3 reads CASSPGARNSPLHF. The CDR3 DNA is TGTGCCAGCAGTCCCGGGGCGCGGAATTCACCCCTCCACTTT.